The 18 T cell receptor beta chains reported below all come from one sample, sequenced in a study of T cell repertoires in aging, cancer and after chemotherapy. A mixed TRB-A/B primer pool amplified rearranged TRB by multiplex touch-down PCR. TCRdb recomputed calls from the multiplex PCR reads with MiXCR, one row per CDR3 protein. The sample carries approximately 13,000 distinct CDR3 sequences, roughly 28% recorded once. TCR beta rearrangements were amplified from peripheral blood genomic DNA. Sequenced input: blood. The receptors stem from a human donor in good health.

This clonotype ranks as medium-sized. This chain links TRBV7-6 with TRBJ2-1, with no clear D. From germline, CDR1 is SGHVS and CDR2 FNYEAQ. This CDR3 spans 15 amino acids. Deletions cut 5 bases from V and 4 bases from J, with 15 bases between. CDR3 amino acids: CASSLPSGPYNEQFF. The CDR3 coding sequence is TGTGCCAGCAGCCTTCCCTCTGGGCCGTACAATGAGCAGTTCTTC.

This clonotype was detected a few times. The V and J genes are TRBV27 and TRBJ2-2; 9 nucleotides agree with TRBD2. V gave up 8 bases and J gave up 5 bases; unmatched junction bases: 3. Germline CDR1 reads MNHEY; CDR2 reads SMNVEV (reference sequence). The CDR3 is made up of 13 amino acids. Here the CDR3 reads CASGTSRTGELFF. The CDR3, as DNA: TGTGCCAGCGGGACTAGCCGGACCGGGGAGCTGTTTTTT.

This clonotype was detected only a few times. The genes are TRBV18 and TRBJ1-4; no clear D gene. V shed 3 bases and J shed 6 bases, with 8 bases lying between them. Per the germline V gene, CDR1 is KGHSH and CDR2 is LQKENI. The CDR3 has 13 residues. The CDR3, as DNA: TGTGCCAGCTCACCCGGGGAGCATGAAAAACTGTTTTTT. Residues: CASSPGEHEKLFF.

This clonotype was detected a few times. This sequence joins TRBV12-3 or TRBV12-4 and TRBJ1-4; TRBD1 is a possible D gene (5 bases). This CDR3 has 13 amino acids. V was trimmed by 1 base and J by 8 bases, leaving 8 bases between them. CDR3 DNA sequence: TGTGCCAGCAGTTTAGGGGGCGAGGAAAAACTGTTTTTT. Translation: CASSLGGEEKLFF.

This clonotype was detected only a few times. The rearrangement joins TRBV19 to TRBJ2-3, with 9 bases lining up with TRBD2. Germline CDR1 and CDR2: LNHDA and SQIVND (reference sequence). The length of the CDR3 is 16 residues. With 6 bases clipped from V and 4 bases from J, the junction kept 11 bases outside the gene matches. The CDR3: CASRIDSGGRADTQYF. CDR3 in DNA: TGTGCCAGTAGGATCGATAGCGGGGGTCGAGCAGATACGCAGTATTTT.

This chain connects TRBV15 to TRBJ2-7; 8 nucleotides align to TRBD2. The DNA end is a closer match to TRBJ2-5, so the J assignment may be wrong. Germline CDR1 and CDR2: LNHNV and YYDKDF (reference sequence). The CDR3 has 14 amino acids. Here the CDR3 reads CATSRVGAGGTQYF. DNA of the CDR3: TGTGCCACCAGCAGAGTCGGTGCGGGAGGGACCCAGTACTTC.

This chain connects TRBV7-9 to TRBJ1-5; TRBD1 agrees at 9 bases. The germline gives CDR1 SEHNR, CDR2 FQNEAQ (reference sequence). The ends lost 5 bases at V and 6 bases at J; junction bases unmatched: 5. The CDR3 loop spans 14 amino acids. CDR3 DNA: TGTGCCAGCAGCCGGGGACAGGGAACTCAGCCCCAGCATTTT. It codes for CASSRGQGTQPQHF.

This chain links TRBV12-3 or TRBV12-4 with TRBJ1-4; D remains ambiguous. V was cut by 3 bases and J by 7 bases, with 3 bases left in between. The CDR3 has 11 amino acids. CDR3 in amino acids: CASSLGEKLFF. The CDR3 coding sequence is TGTGCCAGCAGTTTGGGTGAAAAACTGTTTTTT.

The chain employs TRBV9 and TRBJ2-2; D is uncertain. V lost 2 bases and J 5 bases, leaving 13 bases between the germline ends. The germline gives CDR1 SGDLS, CDR2 YYNGEE. The CDR3 has 15 residues. As DNA, the CDR3 is TGTGCCAGCAGCGTCGATCAACCAGGTACCGGGGAGCTGTTTTTT. As protein: CASSVDQPGTGELFF.

This clonotype has only a few counts. The chain couples TRBV7-9 to TRBJ2-2; D is undetermined. V was pared by 0 bases and J by 7 bases, with 3 bases between. The germline CDR1 and CDR2 sequences are SEHNR and FQNEAQ (reference sequence). The CDR3 consists of 12 residues. As DNA, the CDR3 is TGTGCCAGCAGCTTAGCGCGCGGGGAGCTGTTTTTT. Amino acids: CASSLARGELFF.

The DNA for the CDR3 is TGTGCCAGCAGTTACTCGGGGGGCCCCAATCAGCCCCAGCATTTT. It specifies CASSYSGGPNQPQHF. This chain links TRBV6-1 with TRBJ1-5; TRBD1 might be the D (6 bases). This CDR3 has 15 amino acids. Trimming left V 5 bases short and J 3 bases short, with 14 bases between. The V gene's germline CDR1 is MNHNS and CDR2 SASEGT.

The CDR3 DNA follows: TGTGCCAGCAGTGATAGTGGAAGGAATCAGCCCCAGCATTTT. Translated, it gives CASSDSGRNQPQHF. The gene calls are TRBV5-6 and TRBJ1-5; D is unclear. V lost 5 bases to trimming and J lost 4 bases, with 13 bases between them. This CDR3 has 14 amino acids. The germline CDR1 and CDR2 sequences are SGHDT and YYEEEE.

This rearrangement joins TRBV19 to TRBJ2-1; TRBD1 matches 12 bases. The V gene end was trimmed by 5 bases and the J gene end by 8 bases; junction bases not matched to a gene: 7. Germline loops: CDR1 LNHDA, CDR2 SQIVND (reference sequence). The CDR3 sequence is 15 residues long. CDR3 protein: CASSGGTGGDDEQFF. The CDR3 DNA sequence: TGTGCCAGTAGTGGGGGGACAGGGGGCGACGATGAGCAGTTCTTC.

V gene TRBV20-1 combines with J gene TRBJ2-1; 15 nucleotides align to TRBD2. Germline lookup yields CDR1 DFQATT and CDR2 SNEGSKA (reference sequence). V shed 5 bases, J shed 7 bases, and the junction held 15 bases outside the gene matches. This CDR3 is 18 amino acids long. CDR3 sequence (DNA): TGCAGTGCTTCAAAACCGGGACTAGCGGGGGGCCTTGGGAATGAGCAGTTCTTC. Protein product: CSASKPGLAGGLGNEQFF.

This clonotype appeared a few times. The chain couples TRBV9 to TRBJ1-1, with D tentatively TRBD1 (6 bases). The germline CDR1 and CDR2 sequences are SGDLS and YYNGEE. V was clipped by 4 bases and J by 4 bases, with 11 bases between them. There are 13 residues in the CDR3. The CDR3 spells CASSPPRGTEAFF. CDR3 bases: TGTGCCAGCAGCCCCCCCAGGGGCACTGAAGCTTTCTTT.

This clonotype was seen a single time. V and J are TRBV18 and TRBJ2-2, with D maybe TRBD2 (6 bases). CDR1 and CDR2 from the germline V gene are KGHSH and LQKENI. This CDR3 has 16 residues. Trimming took off 8 bases at V and 2 bases at J, with 18 bases between the two ends. DNA of the CDR3: TGTGCCAGCACACGATCCGGGACTCTTAACACCGGGGAGCTGTTTTTT. This codes for CASTRSGTLNTGELFF.

CDR3 sequence reads: CASSPRLAGGSGGELFF. CDR3 bases: TGTGCCAGCAGTCCAAGACTAGCGGGGGGGAGTGGCGGGGAGCTGTTTTTT. The chain employs TRBV12-3 or TRBV12-4 and TRBJ2-2, with TRBD2 identical over 14 bases. The CDR3 contains 17 residues. V lost 5 bases, J lost 7 bases, and 9 bases stayed unmatched.

This chain joins TRBV7-9 and TRBJ2-5; 13 nucleotides align to TRBD2. Germline V CDR1 and CDR2: SEHNR, FQNEAQ (reference sequence). The CDR3 consists of 14 residues. V trimming: 5 bases; J trimming: 5 bases; junction bases outside the gene matches: 2. CDR3 in DNA: TGTGCCAGCAGCCCGGGACTAGCGGGGGAGACCCAGTACTTC. Its protein product is CASSPGLAGETQYF.